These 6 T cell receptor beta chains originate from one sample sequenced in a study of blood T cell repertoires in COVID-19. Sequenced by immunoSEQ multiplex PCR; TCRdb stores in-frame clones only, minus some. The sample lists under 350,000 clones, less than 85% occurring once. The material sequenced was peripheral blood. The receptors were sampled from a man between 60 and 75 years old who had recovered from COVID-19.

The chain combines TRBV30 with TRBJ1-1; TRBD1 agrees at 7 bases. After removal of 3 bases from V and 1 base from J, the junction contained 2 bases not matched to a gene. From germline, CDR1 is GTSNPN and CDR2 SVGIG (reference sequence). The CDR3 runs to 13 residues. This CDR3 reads CAWSGTANTEAFF. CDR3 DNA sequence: TGTGCCTGGAGCGGGACAGCGAACACTGAAGCTTTCTTT.

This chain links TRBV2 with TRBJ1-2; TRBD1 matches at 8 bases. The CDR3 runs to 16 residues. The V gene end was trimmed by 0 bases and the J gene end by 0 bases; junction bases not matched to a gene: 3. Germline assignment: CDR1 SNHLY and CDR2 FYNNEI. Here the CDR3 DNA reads TGTGCCAGCAGTGAAGCCGGGACAGGTACTAACTATGGCTACACCTTC. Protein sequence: CASSEAGTGTNYGYTF.

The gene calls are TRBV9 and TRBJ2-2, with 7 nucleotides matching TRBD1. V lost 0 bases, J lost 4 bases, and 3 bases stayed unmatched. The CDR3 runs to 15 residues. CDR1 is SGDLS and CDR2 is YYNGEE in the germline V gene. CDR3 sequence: CASSVEAGGTGELFF. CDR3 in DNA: TGTGCCAGCAGCGTAGAGGCAGGGGGCACCGGGGAGCTGTTTTTT.

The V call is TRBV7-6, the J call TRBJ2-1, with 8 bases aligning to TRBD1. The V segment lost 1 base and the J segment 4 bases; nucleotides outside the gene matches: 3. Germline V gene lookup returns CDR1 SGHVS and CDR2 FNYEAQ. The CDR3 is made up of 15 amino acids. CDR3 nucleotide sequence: TGTGCCAGCAGCTTAGATGGACAGGGTTACAATGAGCAGTTCTTC. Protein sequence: CASSLDGQGYNEQFF.

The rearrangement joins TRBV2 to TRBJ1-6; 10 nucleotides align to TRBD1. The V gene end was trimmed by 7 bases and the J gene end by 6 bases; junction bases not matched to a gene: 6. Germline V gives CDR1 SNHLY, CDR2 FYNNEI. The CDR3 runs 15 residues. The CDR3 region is CASTRTGGPNSPLHF. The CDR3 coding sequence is TGTGCCAGCACCCGGACAGGGGGACCTAATTCACCCCTCCACTTT.

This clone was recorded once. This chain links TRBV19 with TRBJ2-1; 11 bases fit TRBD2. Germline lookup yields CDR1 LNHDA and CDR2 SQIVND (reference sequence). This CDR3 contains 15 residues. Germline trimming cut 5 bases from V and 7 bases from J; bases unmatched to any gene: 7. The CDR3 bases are TGTGCCAGTAGTTCAATAGCGGGGGGGCGAAATGAGCAGTTCTTC. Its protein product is CASSSIAGGRNEQFF.